The T cell receptor beta chain described here comes from a study of cytomegalovirus exposure and HLA in healthy donors (dated by TCRdb to the late 2010s). Notes on the research overall: A later analysis indicated that the roughly 120 validation repertoires were generated on the platform also employed for the 700 or so repertoires of the first cohort. Along with the approximately 700-subject first cohort, a separate validation cohort of over a hundred different subjects was used. The aim of the study was to test whether cataloging public T cell receptors could identify signatures of past pathogen exposure. The study combined high-throughput TCR immunosequencing, statistical association of individual TCRs with disease status, and machine learning to predict cytomegalovirus infection status. Results and caveats for the whole study, not just this receptor: In both the original and validation cohorts, the classifier was reported to diagnose cytomegalovirus status with high specificity and sensitivity. All 120 or so repertoires were used to score co-occurrence in the validation cohort in a later analysis, because that analysis had no HLA typing for the cohort. In a later analysis, TCRs clustered in the first cohort were found to also tend to co-occur in the roughly 120 validation repertoires, with 94% of cluster scores above 0. In the study, 150 to 200 TCR beta chains were listed as associated with cytomegalovirus. According to the authors, the approach could potentially be generalized to other disease states and immunological phenotypes. Across donors, most TCR sequences were observed very rarely, whereas some public TCRs were present in many individuals. Three of the identified cytomegalovirus-associated TCR beta chains were confirmed in vitro to be specific for cytomegalovirus antigens.

Between the V and J ends, shortened by 4 bases and 1 base respectively, the junction contains 14 bases. The CDR3 starts with the cysteine, ends with the phenylalanine, and has 15 residues. Only CDR3 DNA remains: 45 bases, in frame from the first base. As encoded in the germline V gene (reference sequence), CDR1 is SGHNT while CDR2 is YYREEE. Receptor amplification or capture employed the immunoSEQ multiplex PCR assay. In the original analysis: To diagnose cytomegalovirus status from the catalog of TCR beta chain sequences, a statistical classification framework was built. Entries here come from immuneACCESS through TCRdb and include only in-frame sequences with V and J called. Some clones fail to appear in such tables; in the studies checked, an unresolved V gene covers under half of the shortfall, and the cause of the remainder is unknown. V and J calls and clone size come straight from that table; D and trimming were deduced from the DNA. A total of 130,000 or so clones appear in this sample, roughly nine tenths of them only once. In total, the top ten clones hold around 3.4% of the sample.

The donors belonged to the validation cohort of about 120 subjects, which was separate from the roughly 670-subject first cohort. Note on this clone: Its antigen specificity is not known. No base quality information exists; no much larger clone differs at one position.

This TCR was sampled from a man younger than 45 in good health and CMV-seronegative. The rearrangement joined TRBV5-4 to TRBJ1-1; there is no confident call for the D gene. The sample taken for sequencing was PBMCs. The bases are TGTGCCAGCAGCAAGGACTCCCCCTCGAACACTGAAGCTTTCTTT. This gives the protein CASSKDSPSNTEAFF.